This TCR beta chain originates from a study of T cell changes during pregnancy in multiple sclerosis. The table came from immunoSEQ multiplex PCR; TCRdb's copy has only in-frame clones and leaves some out. This table holds more than 80,000 clones, about 90% found once. V lost 3 bases and J lost 1; bases outside the gene matches: 2. The germline V gene encodes CDR1 LNHNV and CDR2 YYDKDF (reference sequence). CDR3 length: 15 residues. Sequenced here: peripheral blood, sampled after pregnancy. The chain carries TRBV15 and TRBJ1-5, with 8 positions matching TRBD1. This TCR was sampled from a female donor with multiple sclerosis, enrolled in a pregnancy study. As DNA, the CDR3 is TGTGCCACCAGCAGCGACAGGGGAAGCAATCAGCCCCAGCATTTT. Protein sequence: CATSSDRGSNQPQHF.